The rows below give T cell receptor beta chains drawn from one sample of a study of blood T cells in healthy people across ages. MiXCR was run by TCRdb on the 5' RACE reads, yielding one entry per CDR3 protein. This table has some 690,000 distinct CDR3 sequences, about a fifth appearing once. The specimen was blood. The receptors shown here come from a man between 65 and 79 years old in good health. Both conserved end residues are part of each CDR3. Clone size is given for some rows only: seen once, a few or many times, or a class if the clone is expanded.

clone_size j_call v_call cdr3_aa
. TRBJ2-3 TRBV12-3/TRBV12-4 CASSLGGHSADTQYF
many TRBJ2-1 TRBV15 CATSRDSGTSGSFEQFF
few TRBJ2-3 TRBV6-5 CASRKSWDWTDTQYF
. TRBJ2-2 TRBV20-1 CSARDPASGSRTGELFF
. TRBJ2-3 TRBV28 CASSRQAPGPDTQYF
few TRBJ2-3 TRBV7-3 CASSHQSDTQYF
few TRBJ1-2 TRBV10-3 CAITPDRGWGYTF
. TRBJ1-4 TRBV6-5 CASGGTNEKLFF
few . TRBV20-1 CSALGDNSVQYF
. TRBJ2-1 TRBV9 CASSVDPSGRVYNEQFF
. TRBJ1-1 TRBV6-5 CASSYRNGNTEAFF
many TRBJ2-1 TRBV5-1 CASSLGQPNEQFF
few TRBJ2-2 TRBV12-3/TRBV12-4 CASRTPWGDNGELFF
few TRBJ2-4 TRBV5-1 CASSADSGNIQYF
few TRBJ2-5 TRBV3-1 CASSQEAHQETQYF
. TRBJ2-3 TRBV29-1 CSVVGSGRSGGNTQYF
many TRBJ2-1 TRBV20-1 CSARIWGSLNEQFF
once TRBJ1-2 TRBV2 CASTGGGLASNYGYTF
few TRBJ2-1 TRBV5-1 CASSPPSGGLHNEQFF
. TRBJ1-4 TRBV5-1 CVSSLDQGREKLFF
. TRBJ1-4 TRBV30 CAWSGSEKLFF
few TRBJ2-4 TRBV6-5 CASSYSEDRGHIQYF
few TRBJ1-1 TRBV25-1 CASSKQGRGTEAFF
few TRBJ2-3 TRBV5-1 CASSPTSYRTDTRYF
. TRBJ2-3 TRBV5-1 CASSLGQAGDTQYF
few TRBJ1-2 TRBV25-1 CASSDYADYGYTF
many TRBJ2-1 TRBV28 CASALNDRDEQFF
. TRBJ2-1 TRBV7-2 CASSLARAGVPDEQFF
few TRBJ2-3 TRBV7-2 CASRTSGLSTDTQYF
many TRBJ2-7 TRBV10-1 CASSDHRGSWEQYF
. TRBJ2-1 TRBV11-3 CASSSSSGAGAGEQFF
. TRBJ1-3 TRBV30 CAWSRQSGNTIYF
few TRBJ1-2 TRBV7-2 CASSSQGRVLEDGYTF
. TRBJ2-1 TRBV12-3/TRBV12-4 CASSFRTTREFF
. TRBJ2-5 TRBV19 CASSIWGSATRAQYF
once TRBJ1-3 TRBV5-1 CASSPRTGSGGNAIYF